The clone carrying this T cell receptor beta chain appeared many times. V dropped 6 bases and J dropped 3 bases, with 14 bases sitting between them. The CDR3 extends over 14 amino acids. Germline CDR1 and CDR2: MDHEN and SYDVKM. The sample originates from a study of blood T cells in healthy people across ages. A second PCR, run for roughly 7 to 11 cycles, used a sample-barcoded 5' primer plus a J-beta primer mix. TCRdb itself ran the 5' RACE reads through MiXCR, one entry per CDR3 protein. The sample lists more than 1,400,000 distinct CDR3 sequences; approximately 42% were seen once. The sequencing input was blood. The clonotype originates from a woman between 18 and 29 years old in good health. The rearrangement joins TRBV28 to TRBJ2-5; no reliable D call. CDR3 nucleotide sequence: TGTGCCAGCAGCATCCGAGGAAGGAAAGAGACCCAGTACTTC. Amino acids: CASSIRGRKETQYF.